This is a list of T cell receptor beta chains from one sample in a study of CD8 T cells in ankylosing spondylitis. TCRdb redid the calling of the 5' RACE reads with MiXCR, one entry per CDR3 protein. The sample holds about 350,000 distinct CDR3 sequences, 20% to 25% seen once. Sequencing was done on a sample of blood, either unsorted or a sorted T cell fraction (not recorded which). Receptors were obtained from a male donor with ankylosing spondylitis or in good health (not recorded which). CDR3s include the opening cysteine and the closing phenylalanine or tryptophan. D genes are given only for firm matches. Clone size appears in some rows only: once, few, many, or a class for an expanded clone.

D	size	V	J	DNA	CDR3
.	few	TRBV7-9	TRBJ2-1	TGTGCCAGCAGCTTAGAACGTTACAGGGCGAACAATGAGCAGTTCTTC	CASSLERYRANNEQFF
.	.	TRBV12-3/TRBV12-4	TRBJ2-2	TGTGCCAGCAGTCAAGCGCGGGTCGCCGGGGAGCTGTTTTTT	CASSQARVAGELFF
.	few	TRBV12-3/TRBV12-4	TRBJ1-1	TGTGCCAGCAGTTTAGCGCAGGTCCATCTGAACACTGAAGCTTTCTTT	CASSLAQVHLNTEAFF
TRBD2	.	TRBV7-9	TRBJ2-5	TGTGCCAGCAGCTCGATAGGACTAGCGGGGTCCAAGACCCAGTACTTC	CASSSIGLAGSKTQYF
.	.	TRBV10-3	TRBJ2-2	TGTGCCATCTCAGGGCACGAGGACAGAAACACCGGGGAGCTGTTTTTT	CAISGHEDRNTGELFF
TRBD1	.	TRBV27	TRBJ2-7	TGTGCCAGCAGCCCCGGGACAGGGAGTAATGAGCAGTACTTC	CASSPGTGSNEQYF
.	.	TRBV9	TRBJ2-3	TGTGCCAGCAGCTTACCTCCAACAGATACGCAGTATTTT	CASSLPPTDTQYF
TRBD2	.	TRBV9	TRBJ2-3	TGTGCCAGCAGCGGAGAGCCGGCGGGGGGTTCAGATACGCAGTATTTT	CASSGEPAGGSDTQYF
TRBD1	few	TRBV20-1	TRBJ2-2	TGCAGTGCTAGGACGACAGGGGAGACAGTAGGGGAGCTGTTTTTT	CSARTTGETVGELFF
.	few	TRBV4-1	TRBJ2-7	TGCGCCAGCAGCCAAGAACAGAAAGCCTACGAGCAGTACTTC	CASSQEQKAYEQYF
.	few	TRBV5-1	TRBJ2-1	TGCGCCAGCATGAGGACTAACAACAATGAGCAGTTCTTC	CASMRTNNNEQFF
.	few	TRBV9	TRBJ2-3	TGTGCCAGCAGCCCCCGCCCAACGAAGGGAGATACGCAGTATTTT	CASSPRPTKGDTQYF
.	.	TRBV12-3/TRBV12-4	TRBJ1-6	TGTGCCAGCAGTCCCGTCGGGTCACCCCTCCACTTT	CASSPVGSPLHF
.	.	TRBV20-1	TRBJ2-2	TGCAGTGCTAGAACGAGCCACGCGAACACCGGGGAGCTGTTTTTT	CSARTSHANTGELFF
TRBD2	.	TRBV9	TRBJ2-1	TGTGCCAGCAGCGTAGACGGGGGGGGCTCCTACAATGAGCAGTTCTTC	CASSVDGGGSYNEQFF
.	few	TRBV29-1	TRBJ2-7	TGCAGCGTTGAAGGCGGGACTGAGAGCTCCTACGAGCAGTACTTC	CSVEGGTESSYEQYF
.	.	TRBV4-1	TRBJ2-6	TGCGCCAGCAGCCAAGCGGGTGTGAAATCTGGGGCCAACGTCCTGACTTTC	CASSQAGVKSGANVLTF
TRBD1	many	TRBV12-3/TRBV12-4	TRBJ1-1	TGTGCCAGCAGCCTTACAGGGGGTAGGACTGAAGCTTTCTTT	CASSLTGGRTEAFF
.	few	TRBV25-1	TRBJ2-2	TGTGCCAGCGTACCCAGGAACACCGGGGAGCTGTTTTTT	CASVPRNTGELFF
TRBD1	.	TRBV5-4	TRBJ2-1	TGTGCCAGCCGCCCCCCGGGGACAGAGTACAATGAGCAGTTCTTC	CASRPPGTEYNEQFF
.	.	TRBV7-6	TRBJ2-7	TGTGCCAGCAGCCCTGGCCCCCCCGACAGTTCTATTTACGAGCAGTACTTC	CASSPGPPDSSIYEQYF
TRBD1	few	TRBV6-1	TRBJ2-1	TGTGCCAGCAGGGCGGACAGGGGGAGATACAATGAGCAGTTCTTC	CASRADRGRYNEQFF
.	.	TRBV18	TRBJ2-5	TGTGCCAGCTCTCAAACAAGGGGCTCCCAAGAGACCCAGTACTTC	CASSQTRGSQETQYF
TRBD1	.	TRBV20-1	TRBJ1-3	TGCAGTGCTAGAGACGCGGGGGACAGCGAAGTTTTCTCTGGAAACACCATATATTTT	CSARDAGDSEVFSGNTIYF
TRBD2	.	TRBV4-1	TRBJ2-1	TGCGCCAGCAGCCTAGCGGGGGAGGCCTACAATGAGCAGTTCTTC	CASSLAGEAYNEQFF
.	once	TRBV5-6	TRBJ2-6	TGTGCCAGCAGCGCCCAAATAGGCACTGGGGCCAACGTCCTGACTTTC	CASSAQIGTGANVLTF